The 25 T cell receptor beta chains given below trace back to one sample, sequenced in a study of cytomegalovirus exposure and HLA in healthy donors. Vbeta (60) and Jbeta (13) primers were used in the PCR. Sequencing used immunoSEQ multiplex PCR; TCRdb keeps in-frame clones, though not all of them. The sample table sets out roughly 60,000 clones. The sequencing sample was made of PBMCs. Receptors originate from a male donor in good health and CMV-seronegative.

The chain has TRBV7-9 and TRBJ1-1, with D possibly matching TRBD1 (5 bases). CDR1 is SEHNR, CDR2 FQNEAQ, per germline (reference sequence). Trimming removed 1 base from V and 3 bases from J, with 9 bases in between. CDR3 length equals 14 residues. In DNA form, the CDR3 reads TGTGCCAGCAGCTTAGGTCGGGGGGACACTGAAGCTTTCTTT. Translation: CASSLGRGDTEAFF.

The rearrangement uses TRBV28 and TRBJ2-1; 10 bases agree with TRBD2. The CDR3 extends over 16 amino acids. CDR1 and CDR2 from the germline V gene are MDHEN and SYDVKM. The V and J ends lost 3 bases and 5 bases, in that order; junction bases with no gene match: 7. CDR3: CASSFLQRGGDNEQFF. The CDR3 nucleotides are TGTGCCAGCAGTTTTCTCCAGCGGGGGGGAGACAATGAGCAGTTCTTC.

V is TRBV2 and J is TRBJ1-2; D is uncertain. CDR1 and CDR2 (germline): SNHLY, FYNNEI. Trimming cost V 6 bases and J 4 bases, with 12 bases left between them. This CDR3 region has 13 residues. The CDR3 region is CASRARVSYGYTF. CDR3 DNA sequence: TGTGCCAGCAGGGCTCGGGTGAGCTATGGCTACACCTTC.

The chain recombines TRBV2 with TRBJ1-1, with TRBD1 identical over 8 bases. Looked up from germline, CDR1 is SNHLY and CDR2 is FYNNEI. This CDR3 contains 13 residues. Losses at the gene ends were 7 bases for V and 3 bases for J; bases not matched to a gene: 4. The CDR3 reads CASTGQGYTEAFF. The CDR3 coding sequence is TGTGCCAGCACCGGACAGGGTTACACTGAAGCTTTCTTT.

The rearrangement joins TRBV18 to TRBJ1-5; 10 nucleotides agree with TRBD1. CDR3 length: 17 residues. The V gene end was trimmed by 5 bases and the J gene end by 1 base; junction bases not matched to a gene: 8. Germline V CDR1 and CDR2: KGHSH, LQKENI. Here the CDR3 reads CASSGTGAVGSNQPQHF. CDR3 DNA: TGTGCCAGCTCAGGGACAGGGGCGGTCGGCAGCAATCAGCCCCAGCATTTT.

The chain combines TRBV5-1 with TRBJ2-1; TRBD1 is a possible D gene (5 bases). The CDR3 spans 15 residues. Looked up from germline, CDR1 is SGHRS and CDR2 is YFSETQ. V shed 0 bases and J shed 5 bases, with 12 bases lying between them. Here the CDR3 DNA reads TGCGCCAGCAGCTTGGTGGGCAGGGTTGACAATGAGCAGTTCTTC. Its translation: CASSLVGRVDNEQFF.

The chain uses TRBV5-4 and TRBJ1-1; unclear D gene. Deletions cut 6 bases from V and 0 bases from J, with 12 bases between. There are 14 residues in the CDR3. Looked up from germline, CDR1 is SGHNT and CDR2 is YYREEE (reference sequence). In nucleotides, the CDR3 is TGTGCCAGCAAACGTGCGGCTGTGAACACTGAAGCTTTCTTT. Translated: CASKRAAVNTEAFF.

CDR3 sequence reads: CASSAGGHPQQFF. The CDR3 bases are TGTGCCAGCAGCGCGGGGGGGCACCCCCAGCAGTTCTTC. The chain is built from TRBV2 and TRBJ2-1; 9 bases match TRBD2. J was trimmed by 11 bases and V by 6 bases; bases with no gene match: 8. The CDR3 is made up of 13 amino acids. Germline V gene data show CDR1 as SNHLY and CDR2 as FYNNEI.

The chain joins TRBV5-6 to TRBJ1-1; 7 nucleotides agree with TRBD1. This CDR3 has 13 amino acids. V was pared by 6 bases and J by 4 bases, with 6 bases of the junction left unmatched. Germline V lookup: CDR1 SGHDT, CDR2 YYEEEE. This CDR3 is CASTPPGGTEAFF. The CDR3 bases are TGTGCCAGCACCCCCCCAGGGGGCACTGAAGCTTTCTTT.

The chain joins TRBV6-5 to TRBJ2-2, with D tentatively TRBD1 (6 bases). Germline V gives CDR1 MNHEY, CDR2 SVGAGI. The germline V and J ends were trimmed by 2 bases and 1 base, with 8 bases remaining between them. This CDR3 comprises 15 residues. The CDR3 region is CASSYRRGNTGELFF. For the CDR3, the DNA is TGTGCCAGCAGTTACCGCAGGGGGAACACCGGGGAGCTGTTTTTT.

CDR3 residues: CASSLDISEQYF. CDR3 coding DNA: TGTGCCAGCAGCTTGGATATCTCCGAGCAGTACTTC. The chain joins TRBV5-4 to TRBJ2-7; D remains ambiguous. The CDR3 sequence is 12 residues long. Germline CDR1 SGHNT, CDR2 YYREEE (reference sequence). V gave up 0 bases and J gave up 6 bases, with 7 bases separating them.

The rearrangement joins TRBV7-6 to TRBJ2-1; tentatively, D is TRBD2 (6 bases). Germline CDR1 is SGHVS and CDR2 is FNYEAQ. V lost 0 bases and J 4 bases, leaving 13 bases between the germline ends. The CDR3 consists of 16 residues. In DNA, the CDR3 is TGTGCCAGCAGCTTAGCAGGCGGGGCCGGATACAATGAGCAGTTCTTC. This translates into CASSLAGGAGYNEQFF. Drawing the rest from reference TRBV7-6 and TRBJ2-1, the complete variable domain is GAGVSQSPRYKVTKRGQDVALRCDPISGHVSLYWYRQALGQGPEFLTYFNYEAQQDKSGLPNDRFSAERPEGSISTLTIQRTEQRDSAMYRCASSLAGGAGYNEQFFGPGTRLTVL.

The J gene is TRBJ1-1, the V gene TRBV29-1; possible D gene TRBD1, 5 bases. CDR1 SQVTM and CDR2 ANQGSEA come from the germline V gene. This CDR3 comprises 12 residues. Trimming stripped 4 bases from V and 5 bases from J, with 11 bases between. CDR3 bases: TGCAGCGTTGTAGAGGGGAGGACTGAAGCTTTCTTT. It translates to CSVVEGRTEAFF.

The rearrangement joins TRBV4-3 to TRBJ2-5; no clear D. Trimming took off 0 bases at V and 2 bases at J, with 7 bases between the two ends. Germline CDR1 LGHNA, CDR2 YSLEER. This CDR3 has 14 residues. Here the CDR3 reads CASSQDLLQETQYF. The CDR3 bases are TGCGCCAGCAGCCAAGACCTCCTACAAGAGACCCAGTACTTC.

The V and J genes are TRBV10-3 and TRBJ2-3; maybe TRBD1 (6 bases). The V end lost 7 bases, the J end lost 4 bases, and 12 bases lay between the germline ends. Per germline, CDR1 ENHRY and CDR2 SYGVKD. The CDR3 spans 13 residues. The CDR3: CAITSGEADTQYF. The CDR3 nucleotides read TGTGCCATCACTTCAGGGGAAGCAGATACGCAGTATTTT.

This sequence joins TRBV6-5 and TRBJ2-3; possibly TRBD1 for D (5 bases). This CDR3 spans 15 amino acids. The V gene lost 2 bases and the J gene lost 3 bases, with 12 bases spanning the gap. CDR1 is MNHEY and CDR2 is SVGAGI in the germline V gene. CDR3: CASSYQGGETDTQYF. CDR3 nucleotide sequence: TGTGCCAGCAGTTACCAGGGTGGGGAAACAGATACGCAGTATTTT.

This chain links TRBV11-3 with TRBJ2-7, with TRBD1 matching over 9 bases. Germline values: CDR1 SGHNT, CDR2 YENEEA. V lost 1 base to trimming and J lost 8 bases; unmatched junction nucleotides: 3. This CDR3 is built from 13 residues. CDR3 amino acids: CASSLGTGGQQYF. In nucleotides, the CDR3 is TGTGCCAGCAGCTTAGGTACAGGGGGCCAGCAGTACTTC.

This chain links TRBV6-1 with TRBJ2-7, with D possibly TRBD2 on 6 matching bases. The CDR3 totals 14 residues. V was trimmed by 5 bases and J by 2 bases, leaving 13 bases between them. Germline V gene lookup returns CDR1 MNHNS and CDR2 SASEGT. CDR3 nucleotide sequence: TGTGCCAGCAGTCCCAGCGGGCTTGCCTACGAGCAGTACTTC. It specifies CASSPSGLAYEQYF.

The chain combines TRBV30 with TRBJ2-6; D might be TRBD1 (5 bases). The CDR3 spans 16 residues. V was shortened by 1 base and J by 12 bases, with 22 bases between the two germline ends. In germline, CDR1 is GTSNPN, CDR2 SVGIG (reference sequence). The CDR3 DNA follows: TGTGCCTGGAGTGAGGGCATGGGGCCAGTATCGTCCGTCCTGACTTTC. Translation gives CAWSEGMGPVSSVLTF.

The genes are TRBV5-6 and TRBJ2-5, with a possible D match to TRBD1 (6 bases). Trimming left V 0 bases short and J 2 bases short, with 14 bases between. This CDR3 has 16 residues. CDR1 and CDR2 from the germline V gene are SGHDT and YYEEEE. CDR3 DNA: TGTGCCAGCAGCTTGGGTTGGGGGACACCTCAAGAGACCCAGTACTTC. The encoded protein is CASSLGWGTPQETQYF.

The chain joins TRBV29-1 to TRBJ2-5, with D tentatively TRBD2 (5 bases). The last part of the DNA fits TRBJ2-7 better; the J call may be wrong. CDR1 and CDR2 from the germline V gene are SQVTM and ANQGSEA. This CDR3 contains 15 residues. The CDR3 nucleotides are TGCAGCGTTGAAGCCCTCAGGAGAGGGATCTACGAGCAGTACTTC. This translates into CSVEALRRGIYEQYF.

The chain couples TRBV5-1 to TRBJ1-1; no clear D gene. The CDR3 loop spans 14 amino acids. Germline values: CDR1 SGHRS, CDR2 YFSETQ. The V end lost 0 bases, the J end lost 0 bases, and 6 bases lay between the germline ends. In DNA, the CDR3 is TGCGCCAGCAGCTTGGCCCTCTTGAACACTGAAGCTTTCTTT. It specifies CASSLALLNTEAFF.

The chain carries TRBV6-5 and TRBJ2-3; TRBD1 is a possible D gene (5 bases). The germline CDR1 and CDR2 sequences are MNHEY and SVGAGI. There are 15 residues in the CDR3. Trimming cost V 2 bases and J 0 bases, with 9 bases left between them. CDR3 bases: TGTGCCAGCAGTTACAGGGGTCCTAGCACAGATACGCAGTATTTT. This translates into CASSYRGPSTDTQYF.

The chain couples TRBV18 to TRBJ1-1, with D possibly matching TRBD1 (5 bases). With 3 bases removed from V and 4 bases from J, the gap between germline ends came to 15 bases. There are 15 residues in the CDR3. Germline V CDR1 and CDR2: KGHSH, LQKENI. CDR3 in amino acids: CASSPRALPGTEAFF. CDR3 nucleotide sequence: TGTGCCAGCTCACCCAGGGCCCTTCCAGGCACTGAAGCTTTCTTT.

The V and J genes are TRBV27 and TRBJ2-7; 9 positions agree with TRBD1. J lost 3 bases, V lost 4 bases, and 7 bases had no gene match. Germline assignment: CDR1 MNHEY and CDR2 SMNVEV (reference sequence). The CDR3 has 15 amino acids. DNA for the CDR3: TGTGCCAGCAGTTCCAAACCGGGACAGGGCTACGAGCAGTACTTC. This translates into CASSSKPGQGYEQYF.